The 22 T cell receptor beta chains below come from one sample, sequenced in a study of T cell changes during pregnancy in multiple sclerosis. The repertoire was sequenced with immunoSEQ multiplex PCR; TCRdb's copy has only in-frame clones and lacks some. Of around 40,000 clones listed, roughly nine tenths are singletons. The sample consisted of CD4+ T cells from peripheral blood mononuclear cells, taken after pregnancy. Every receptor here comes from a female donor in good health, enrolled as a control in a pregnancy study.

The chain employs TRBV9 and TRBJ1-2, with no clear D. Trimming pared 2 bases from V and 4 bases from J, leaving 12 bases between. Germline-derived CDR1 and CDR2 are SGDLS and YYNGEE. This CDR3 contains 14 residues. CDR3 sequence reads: CASSVDLSGYGYTF. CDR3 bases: TGTGCCAGCAGCGTCGACCTTAGCGGCTATGGCTACACCTTC.

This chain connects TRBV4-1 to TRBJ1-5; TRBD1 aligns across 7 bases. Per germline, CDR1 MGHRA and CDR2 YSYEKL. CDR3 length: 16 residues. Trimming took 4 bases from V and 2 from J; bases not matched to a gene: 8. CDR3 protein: CASSPVGGGGNQPQHF. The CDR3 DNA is TGCGCCAGCAGCCCCGTAGGAGGGGGCGGCAATCAGCCCCAGCATTTT.

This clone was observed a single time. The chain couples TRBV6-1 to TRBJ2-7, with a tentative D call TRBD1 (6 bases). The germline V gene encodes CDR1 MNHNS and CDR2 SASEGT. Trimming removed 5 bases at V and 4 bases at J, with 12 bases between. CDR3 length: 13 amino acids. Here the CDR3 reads CASSPQDRYEQYF. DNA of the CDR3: TGTGCCAGCAGTCCCCAGGACAGATACGAGCAGTACTTC.

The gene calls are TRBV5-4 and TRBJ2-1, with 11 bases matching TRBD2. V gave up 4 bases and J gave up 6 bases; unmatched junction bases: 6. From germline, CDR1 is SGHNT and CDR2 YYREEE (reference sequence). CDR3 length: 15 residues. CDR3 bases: TGTGCCAGCAGCCAGGGGACTAGCGGTTCCAATGAGCAGTTCTTC. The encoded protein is CASSQGTSGSNEQFF.

CDR3 region: CSVRQGPYEQYF. CDR3 DNA: TGCAGCGTCCGACAGGGGCCCTACGAGCAGTACTTC. V gene TRBV29-1 combines with J gene TRBJ2-7; 8 bases match TRBD1. CDR3 length: 12 amino acids. Trimming at V came to 6 bases and at J to 2 bases, leaving 3 bases not matched to a gene. Germline values: CDR1 SQVTM, CDR2 ANQGSEA.

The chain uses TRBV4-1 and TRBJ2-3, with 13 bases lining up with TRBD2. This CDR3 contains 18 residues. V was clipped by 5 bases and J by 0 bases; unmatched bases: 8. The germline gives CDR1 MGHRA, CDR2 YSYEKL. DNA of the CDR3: TGCGCCAGCAGCTACGGGACTAGCGGGATCCTTAGCACAGATACGCAGTATTTT. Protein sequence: CASSYGTSGILSTDTQYF.

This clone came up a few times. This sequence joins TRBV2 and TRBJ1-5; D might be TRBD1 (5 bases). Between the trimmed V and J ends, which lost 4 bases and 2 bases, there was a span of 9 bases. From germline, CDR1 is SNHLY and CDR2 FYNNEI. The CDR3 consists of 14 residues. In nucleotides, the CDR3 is TGTGCCAGCAGTGTCAGGGAACGCAATCAGCCCCAGCATTTT. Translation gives CASSVRERNQPQHF.

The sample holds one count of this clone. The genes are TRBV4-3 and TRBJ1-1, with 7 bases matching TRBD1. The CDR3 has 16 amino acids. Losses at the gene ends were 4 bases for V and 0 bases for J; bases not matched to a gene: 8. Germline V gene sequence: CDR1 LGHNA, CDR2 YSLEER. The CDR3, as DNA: TGCGCCAGCAGCCCAGGGACAGCTTTAATGAACACTGAAGCTTTCTTT. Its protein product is CASSPGTALMNTEAFF.

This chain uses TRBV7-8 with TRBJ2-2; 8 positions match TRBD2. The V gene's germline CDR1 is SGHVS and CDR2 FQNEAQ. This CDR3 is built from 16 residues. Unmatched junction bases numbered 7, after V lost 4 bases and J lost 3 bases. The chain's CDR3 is CASSSRLAWDTGELFF. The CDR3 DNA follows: TGTGCCAGCAGCTCCAGACTAGCGTGGGACACCGGGGAGCTGTTTTTT.

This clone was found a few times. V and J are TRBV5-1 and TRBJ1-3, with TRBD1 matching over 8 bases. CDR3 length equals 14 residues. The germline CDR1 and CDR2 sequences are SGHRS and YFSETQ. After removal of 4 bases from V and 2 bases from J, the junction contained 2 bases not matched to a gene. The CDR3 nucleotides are TGCGCCAGCAGCCAGGACAGGGCTGGAAACACCATATATTTT. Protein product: CASSQDRAGNTIYF.

CDR3 DNA sequence: TGTGCCAGCAGCTTAGACAGGGGCCGGGCCCTCCGTGACGAGCAGTTCTTC. Translated, it gives CASSLDRGRALRDEQFF. This chain links TRBV7-2 with TRBJ2-1; 7 bases map to TRBD1. CDR1 is SGHTA and CDR2 is FQGNSA in the germline V gene. Unmatched junction bases numbered 16, after V lost 1 base and J lost 10 bases. The CDR3 has 17 residues.

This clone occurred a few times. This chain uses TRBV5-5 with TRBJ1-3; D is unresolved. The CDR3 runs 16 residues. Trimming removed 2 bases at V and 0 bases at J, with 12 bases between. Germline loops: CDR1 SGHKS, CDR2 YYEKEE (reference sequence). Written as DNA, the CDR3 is TGTGCCAGCAGCTTAACCAGGCCTATCTCTGGAAACACCATATATTTT. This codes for CASSLTRPISGNTIYF.

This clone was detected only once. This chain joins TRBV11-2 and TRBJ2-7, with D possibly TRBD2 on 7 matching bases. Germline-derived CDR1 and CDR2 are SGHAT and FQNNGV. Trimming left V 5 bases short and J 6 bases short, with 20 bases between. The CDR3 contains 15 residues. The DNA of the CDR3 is TGTGCCAGCAGCCTACCGGGGGGCTCCGCTCGCGAGCAGTACTTC. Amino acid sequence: CASSLPGGSAREQYF.

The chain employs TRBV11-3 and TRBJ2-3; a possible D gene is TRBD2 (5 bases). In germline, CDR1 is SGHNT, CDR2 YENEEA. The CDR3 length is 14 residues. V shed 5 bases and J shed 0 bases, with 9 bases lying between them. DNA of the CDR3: TGTGCCAGCAGCGCAACGGGGAGCACAGATACGCAGTATTTT. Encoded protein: CASSATGSTDTQYF.

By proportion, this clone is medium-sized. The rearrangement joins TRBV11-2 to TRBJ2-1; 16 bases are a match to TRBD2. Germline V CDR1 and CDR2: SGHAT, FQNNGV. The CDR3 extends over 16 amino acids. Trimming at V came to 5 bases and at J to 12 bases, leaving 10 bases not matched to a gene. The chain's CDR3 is CASSDPGTSGGAGQFF. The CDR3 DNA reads TGTGCCAGCAGCGACCCCGGGACTAGCGGGGGGGCGGGGCAGTTCTTC.

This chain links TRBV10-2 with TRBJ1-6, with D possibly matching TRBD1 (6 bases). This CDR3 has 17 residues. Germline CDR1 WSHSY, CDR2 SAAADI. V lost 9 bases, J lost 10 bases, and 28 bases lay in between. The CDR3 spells CASLWGGGAAVGSPLHF. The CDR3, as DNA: TGCGCCAGTTTGTGGGGCGGGGGCGCCGCCGTTGGGTCACCCCTCCACTTT.

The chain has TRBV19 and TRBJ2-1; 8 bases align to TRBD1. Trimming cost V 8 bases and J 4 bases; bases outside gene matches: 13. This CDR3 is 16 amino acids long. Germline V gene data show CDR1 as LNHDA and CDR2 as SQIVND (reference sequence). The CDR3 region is CASSQTGALEYNEQFF. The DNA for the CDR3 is TGTGCCAGTTCTCAGACAGGGGCGTTAGAGTACAATGAGCAGTTCTTC.

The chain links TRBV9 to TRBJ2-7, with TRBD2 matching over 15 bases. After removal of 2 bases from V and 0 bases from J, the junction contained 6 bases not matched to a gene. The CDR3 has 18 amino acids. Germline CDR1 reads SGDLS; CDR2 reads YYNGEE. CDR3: CASSVDPGLAGGSYEQYF. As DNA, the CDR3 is TGTGCCAGCAGCGTGGATCCGGGACTAGCGGGGGGCTCCTACGAGCAGTACTTC. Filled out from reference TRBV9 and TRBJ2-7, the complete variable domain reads DSGVTQTPKHLITATGQRVTLRCSPRSGDLSVYWYQQSLDQGLQFLIQYYNGEERAKGNILERFSAQQFPDLHSELNLSSLELGDSALYFCASSVDPGLAGGSYEQYFGPGTRLTVT.

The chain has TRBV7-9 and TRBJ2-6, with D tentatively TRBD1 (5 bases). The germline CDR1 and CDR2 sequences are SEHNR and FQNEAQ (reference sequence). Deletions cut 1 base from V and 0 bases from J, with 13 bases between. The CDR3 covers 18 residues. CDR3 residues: CASSLGGQRRSGANVLTF. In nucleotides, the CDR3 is TGTGCCAGCAGCTTAGGGGGCCAGAGGCGCTCTGGGGCCAACGTCCTGACTTTC.

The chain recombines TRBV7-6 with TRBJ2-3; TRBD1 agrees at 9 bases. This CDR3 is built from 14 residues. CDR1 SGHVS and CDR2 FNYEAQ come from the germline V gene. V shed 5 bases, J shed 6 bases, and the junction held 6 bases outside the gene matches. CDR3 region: CASSQGTGSDTQYF. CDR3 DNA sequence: TGTGCCAGCAGCCAAGGGACAGGGTCGGATACGCAGTATTTT.

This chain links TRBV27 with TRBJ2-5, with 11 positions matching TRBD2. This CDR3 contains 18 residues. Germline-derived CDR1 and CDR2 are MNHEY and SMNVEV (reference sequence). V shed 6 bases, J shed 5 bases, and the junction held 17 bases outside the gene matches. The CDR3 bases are TGTGCCAGCAGCAAACGTCTGGTAGCGGGAGGGCCACTGGAGACCCAGTACTTC. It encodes CASSKRLVAGGPLETQYF.

This CDR3 is CASSYYRGAGYTF. In nucleotides, the CDR3 is TGTGCCAGCAGTTACTACAGGGGGGCGGGCTACACCTTC. V usage is TRBV6-5 and J usage is TRBJ1-2; TRBD1 agrees at 8 bases. The germline V gene encodes CDR1 MNHEY and CDR2 SVGAGI. This CDR3 spans 13 amino acids. V lost 1 base and J lost 8; bases outside the gene matches: 3.